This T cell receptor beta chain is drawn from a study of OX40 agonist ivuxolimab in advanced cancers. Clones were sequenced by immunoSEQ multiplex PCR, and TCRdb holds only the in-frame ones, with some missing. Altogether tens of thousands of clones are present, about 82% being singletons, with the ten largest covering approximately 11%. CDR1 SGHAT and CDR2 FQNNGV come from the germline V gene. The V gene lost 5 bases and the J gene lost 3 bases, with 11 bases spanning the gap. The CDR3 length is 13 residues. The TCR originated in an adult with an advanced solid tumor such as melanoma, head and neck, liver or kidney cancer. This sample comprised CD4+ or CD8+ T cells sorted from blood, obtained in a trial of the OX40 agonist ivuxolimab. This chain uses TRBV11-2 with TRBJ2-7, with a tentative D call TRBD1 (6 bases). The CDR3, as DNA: TGTGCCAGCAGCGGGGTGGGACACTACGAGCAGTACTTC. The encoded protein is CASSGVGHYEQYF.